What follows are 12 T cell receptor beta chains derived from one specimen sequenced in a study of identical twins (dated by TCRdb to 2016 to 2018). Library creation used 5' RACE. Sequencing was carried out with an Illumina HiSeq 2000. TCRdb applied fastp at Q25 and MiXCR to the public reads, then kept only in-frame beta chains. CDR3 protein sequences are deduplicated, and each keeps its most common genes and DNA. In all, the sample holds some 660,000 distinct CDR3 sequences, and 8.5% to 9.5% of those were seen once. The biggest ten clones account for roughly 0.9% of the sample. The data were also submitted as part of a second study, on yellow fever vaccine responses in identical twins.

The sequencing input was PBMCs. All receptors come from a woman younger than 30 in good health.

The chain carries TRBV5-1 and TRBJ2-3; 14 bases fit TRBD2. The V and J ends lost 3 bases and 0 bases, in that order; junction bases with no gene match: 9. The CDR3 runs to 19 residues. CDR1 and CDR2 from the germline V gene are SGHRS and YFSETQ. CDR3 loop: CASSSGLAGGGRSTDTQYF. The CDR3 DNA follows: TGCGCCAGCAGCTCCGGACTAGCGGGAGGAGGACGGAGCACAGATACGCAGTATTTT.

This clonotype was seen a few times. V is TRBV4-3 and J is TRBJ2-7; TRBD1 matches 7 bases. Germline V lookup: CDR1 LGHNA, CDR2 YSLEER. Trimming cost V 0 bases and J 3 bases; bases outside gene matches: 5. This CDR3 has 15 amino acids. Here the CDR3 reads CASSQDGRGNYEQYF. CDR3 nucleotides: TGCGCCAGCAGCCAAGATGGCAGGGGGAACTACGAGCAGTACTTC.

This clonotype has more than one count but fewer than ten. The V gene is TRBV6-5, the J gene TRBJ2-2, with 10 bases that match TRBD2. With V trimmed by 4 bases and J by 1 base, 12 bases remained unmatched. This CDR3 comprises 19 residues. Germline loops: CDR1 MNHEY, CDR2 SVGAGI. CDR3 in DNA: TGTGCCAGCAGTTCGGAGGGGCGCCGGACTAGCGGGAACACCGGGGAGCTGTTTTTT. This translates into CASSSEGRRTSGNTGELFF.

Only a few counts were recorded for this clonotype. The rearrangement joins TRBV5-5 to TRBJ2-4; D is unclear. The CDR3 is made up of 14 amino acids. The germline V gene encodes CDR1 SGHKS and CDR2 YYEKEE (reference sequence). V was pared by 0 bases and J by 7 bases, with 11 bases between. The CDR3 loop reads CASSLGQSFNIQYF. The CDR3 DNA reads as TGTGCCAGCAGCTTGGGGCAGAGCTTTAACATTCAGTACTTC.

This rearrangement joins TRBV4-3 to TRBJ2-1; unclear D gene. Trimming took off 0 bases at V and 0 bases at J, with 6 bases between the two ends. The CDR3 runs 15 residues. CDR1 LGHNA and CDR2 YSLEER come from the germline V gene. This CDR3 is CASSQEPDSYNEQFF. In DNA, the CDR3 is TGCGCCAGCAGCCAAGAGCCGGACTCCTACAATGAGCAGTTCTTC.

This clonotype was detected ten times or more. This chain joins TRBV29-1 and TRBJ2-1; D is possibly TRBD2 (6 bases). The CDR3 contains 16 residues. Trimming took 8 bases from V and 6 from J, leaving 26 bases between them. Germline lookup yields CDR1 SQVTM and CDR2 ANQGSEA. The CDR3 DNA is TGCAGCCTAGGGCGGGGAGGTCGTCAGGGCGGCAATGAGCAGTTCTTC. It translates to CSLGRGGRQGGNEQFF.

The rearrangement links TRBV30 to TRBJ2-7; D might be TRBD1 (5 bases). Trimming took off 4 bases at V and 4 bases at J, with 11 bases between the two ends. The CDR3 sequence is 12 residues long. From germline, CDR1 is GTSNPN and CDR2 SVGIG (reference sequence). In nucleotides, the CDR3 is TGTGCCTGGAACCAGGGTGGGTACGAGCAGTACTTC. Translation: CAWNQGGYEQYF.

This clonotype has at least ten counts. The chain is built from TRBV20-1 and TRBJ2-3, with 10 bases matching TRBD2. Germline values: CDR1 DFQATT, CDR2 SNEGSKA (reference sequence). CDR3 length: 15 residues. V gave up 0 bases and J gave up 2 bases; unmatched junction bases: 2. CDR3 in amino acids: CSAREGLADTDTQYF. The CDR3 DNA reads as TGCAGTGCTAGAGAAGGACTAGCGGACACAGATACGCAGTATTTT.

This clonotype has a handful of counts. The rearrangement uses TRBV19 and TRBJ2-7, with 7 bases matching TRBD2. V gave up 6 bases and J gave up 7 bases; unmatched junction bases: 12. This CDR3 has 14 residues. The V gene's germline CDR1 is LNHDA and CDR2 SQIVND (reference sequence). The chain's CDR3 is CASSLAGRAGEQYF. The DNA of the CDR3 is TGTGCCAGTAGCTTGGCCGGGAGAGCGGGGGAGCAGTACTTC.

This clonotype was recorded at least ten times. The chain joins TRBV14 to TRBJ2-5, with 8 bases fitting TRBD2. The CDR3 spans 15 residues. Per the germline V gene, CDR1 is SGHDN and CDR2 is FVKESK. V shed 1 base, J shed 4 bases, and the junction held 5 bases outside the gene matches. CDR3 protein: CASSQAGGPRETQYF. The DNA for the CDR3 is TGTGCCAGCAGCCAAGCGGGGGGGCCCAGAGAGACCCAGTACTTC.

The table lists this clonotype with a few counts. V is TRBV9 and J is TRBJ1-1; D gene uncertain. Germline V gene data show CDR1 as SGDLS and CDR2 as YYNGEE. V lost 2 bases and J lost 6, with 17 bases in between. The CDR3 extends over 15 amino acids. This chain's CDR3 is CASSVGYGSRPEAFF. The CDR3, as DNA: TGTGCCAGCAGCGTGGGATACGGGTCTCGACCTGAAGCTTTCTTT. Drawing the rest from reference TRBV9 and TRBJ1-1, the complete variable domain is DSGVTQTPKHLITATGQRVTLRCSPRSGDLSVYWYQQSLDQGLQFLIQYYNGEERAKGNILERFSAQQFPDLHSELNLSSLELGDSALYFCASSVGYGSRPEAFFGQGTRLTVV.

This clonotype was seen only a few times. The genes are TRBV29-1 and TRBJ2-7; 10 bases map to TRBD2. CDR1 and CDR2 (germline): SQVTM, ANQGSEA. V shed 4 bases, J shed 4 bases, and the junction held 7 bases outside the gene matches. There are 14 residues in the CDR3. CDR3 amino acids: CSVGNSGRFYEQYF. As DNA, the CDR3 is TGCAGCGTTGGTAATAGCGGGAGGTTTTACGAGCAGTACTTC.